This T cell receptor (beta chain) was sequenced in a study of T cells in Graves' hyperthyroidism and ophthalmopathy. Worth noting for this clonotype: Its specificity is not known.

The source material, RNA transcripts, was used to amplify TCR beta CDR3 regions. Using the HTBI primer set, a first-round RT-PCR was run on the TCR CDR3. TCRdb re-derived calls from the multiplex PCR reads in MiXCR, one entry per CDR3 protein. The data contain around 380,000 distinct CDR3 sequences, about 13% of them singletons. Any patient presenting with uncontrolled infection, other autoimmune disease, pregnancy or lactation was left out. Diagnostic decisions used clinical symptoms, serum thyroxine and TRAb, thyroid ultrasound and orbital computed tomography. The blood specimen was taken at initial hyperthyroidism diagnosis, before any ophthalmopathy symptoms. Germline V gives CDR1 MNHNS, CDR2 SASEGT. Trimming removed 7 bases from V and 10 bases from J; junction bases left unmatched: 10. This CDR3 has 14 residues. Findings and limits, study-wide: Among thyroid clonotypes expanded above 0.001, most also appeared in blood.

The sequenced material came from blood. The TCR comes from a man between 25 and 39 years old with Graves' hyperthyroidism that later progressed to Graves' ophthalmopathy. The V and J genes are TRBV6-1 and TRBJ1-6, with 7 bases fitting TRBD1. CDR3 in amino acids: CASTVTGLRSPLHF. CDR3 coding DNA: TGTGCCAGCACGGTGACAGGGTTACGCTCACCCCTCCACTTT.